The clone carrying this T cell receptor (beta chain) was picked up a small number of times. This specimen belongs to a study of identical twins. The CDR3 sequence is 15 residues long. Germline CDR1 reads SEHNR; CDR2 reads FQNEAQ (reference sequence). The V gene lost 0 bases and the J gene lost 1 base, with 9 bases spanning the gap. A single record per CDR3 protein comes from TCRdb applying MiXCR to the 5' RACE reads. This sample has more than 1.5 million distinct CDR3 sequences, with around 29% found just once. This clonotype was obtained from a newborn girl in good health. The rearrangement links TRBV7-9 to TRBJ1-1; D is undetermined. Material for sequencing was cord blood. CDR3 in amino acids: CASSLALWRNTEAFF. DNA of the CDR3: TGTGCCAGCAGCTTAGCGCTTTGGCGGAACACTGAAGCTTTCTTT.